Listed below are T cell receptor beta chains from one sample, sequenced in a study of shared clonotypes between healthy human individuals. Here immunoSEQ multiplex PCR was the method, and the copy in TCRdb shows in-frame clones only, minus some. Of roughly 640,000 clones in the sample, almost 97% were seen once. The sequencing sample was made of naive CD4+ T cells sorted from blood. All receptors come from a woman aged 25 to 45 in good health. Each CDR3 is given without its conserved first and last residue. The order of the fields is CDR3 protein, V gene.

ASGPQETQY	TRBV5-1
ASTDTRIEAF	TRBV28
ASSLDSFLETQY	TRBV11-2
ASSDSWQGGNEQF	TRBV6-4
AWSVAQEGWRDGYT	TRBV30
ASSLGDRNEKLF	TRBV28
ASSMPGQGKAGNQPQH	TRBV19
ASRRNRGSNEKLF	TRBV4-1
ASNGGSRSYNEQF	TRBV2
ASVPGPPEGYGYT	TRBV19
ASKKTLGQPQH	TRBV27
ASSLVNRAGGYT	TRBV11-2
ASSEHRGTQETQY	TRBV25-1
ASSLRTASEAF	TRBV5-1
ASSSISGGRTKNIQY	TRBV11-2
ASSPGGYQPQH	TRBV28
ASSLLRLAGGNEQF	TRBV28
ASSRNGGTDYGYT	TRBV6-1
ASSRGGSGQPQH	TRBV19
ASSAGDPPYEQY	TRBV2
ASSSGGQNTEAF	TRBV28
ASSKTRRDEQF	TRBV4-1
ASSYSPGDSYEQY	TRBV6-5
ASSSASGAYEQY	TRBV7-2
ASSPPGTGSHEQY	TRBV28
ASSAGLAFYNEQF	TRBV7-2
ASRLGPEKYEQY	TRBV5-1
ASSYLQTSQY	TRBV28
ASSLGQLADTQY	TRBV5-1
ASSQTTGGEQY	TRBV4-1
ASSPGRASGSYEQY	TRBV4-1
ASDPGQGYNEQF	TRBV28
ASSYGGRGNEQF	TRBV6-7
ASNRDGINQPQH	TRBV19
ASSFRPILLTGKADYEQY	TRBV27
ATSETSGIYEQY	TRBV15
ASSILAGTDTQY	TRBV19
ASGGLAGEETQY	TRBV2
ASSSTSVRYSEQF	TRBV19
ASSIVGSGSYEQY	TRBV19
ASSYSGQASQAF	TRBV6-6
ASSFDSGTETQY	TRBV6-5
ASSVETNYGYT	TRBV2
ASSSRSTGVYEQY	TRBV27
ASIHLGTDTQY	TRBV6-1
AISGGDTEAF	TRBV10-3